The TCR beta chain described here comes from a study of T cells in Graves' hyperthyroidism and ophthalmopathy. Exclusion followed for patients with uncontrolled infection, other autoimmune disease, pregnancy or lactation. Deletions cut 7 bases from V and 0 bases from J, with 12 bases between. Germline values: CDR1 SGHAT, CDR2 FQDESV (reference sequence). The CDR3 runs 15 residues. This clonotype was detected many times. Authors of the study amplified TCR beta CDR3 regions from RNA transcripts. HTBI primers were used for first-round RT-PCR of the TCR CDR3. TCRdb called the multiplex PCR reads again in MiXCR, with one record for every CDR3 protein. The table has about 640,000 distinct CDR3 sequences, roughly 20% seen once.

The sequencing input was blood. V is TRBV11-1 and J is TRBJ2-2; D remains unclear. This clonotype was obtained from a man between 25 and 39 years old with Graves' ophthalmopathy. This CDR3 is CASTRPAANTGELFF. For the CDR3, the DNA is TGTGCCAGCACCCGGCCTGCTGCGAACACCGGGGAGCTGTTTTTT.